Listed below are T cell receptor beta chains from one sample, sequenced in a study of T cell repertoires in aging, cancer and after chemotherapy. TCRdb redid the calling of the multiplex PCR reads with MiXCR, one entry per CDR3 protein. The sample lists 2,500 to 3,500 distinct CDR3 sequences, 28% seen once, with over 7.5% in the top ten. Sequencing used blood. The source is a human donor with a solid tumor. CDR3s include the opening cysteine and the closing phenylalanine or tryptophan. The order of the fields is J gene, V gene, CDR3 length, clone size, D gene, CDR3 DNA, CDR3 protein. A D gene is named only where the DNA matches it firmly. Expanded clones are given a class, and other clones once, few, many or no size at all.

TRBJ2-5 | TRBV19 | 18 | - | - | TGTGCCAGTAGTATAGTTTTGTCCGCCCGGAGTCAACGGGGGACCCAGTACTTC | CASSIVLSARSQRGTQYF
TRBJ1-1 | TRBV12-3/TRBV12-4 | 13 | medium-sized | - | TGTGCCAGCAGTTTAAACAGCAACACTGAAGCTTTCTTT | CASSLNSNTEAFF
TRBJ1-2 | TRBV24-1 | 16 | few | - | TGTGCCACCAGTGCTGCAGGTCCGCTGGGTAACTATGGCTACACCTTC | CATSAAGPLGNYGYTF
TRBJ2-5 | TRBV18 | 16 | medium-sized | TRBD2 | TGTGCCAGCTCAACACGGACTAGCGGGGGAGTAGAGACCCAGTACTTC | CASSTRTSGGVETQYF
TRBJ1-1 | TRBV5-6 | 13 | medium-sized | - | TGTGCCAGCAGCACGACAGTGAACACTGAAGCTTTCTTT | CASSTTVNTEAFF
TRBJ2-7 | TRBV18 | 12 | medium-sized | - | TGTGCCAGCTCACCACCGAGGGGCGAGCAGTACTTC | CASSPPRGEQYF
TRBJ1-1 | TRBV6-5 | 13 | - | - | TGTGCCATCAAAGACAGTGTGAACACTGAAGCTTTCTTT | CAIKDSVNTEAFF
TRBJ1-2 | TRBV12-3/TRBV12-4 | 14 | medium-sized | - | TGTGCCAGCAGTGAGGCCAGCTTAGTAACACGTTACACCTTC | CASSEASLVTRYTF
TRBJ2-2 | TRBV6-5 | 17 | - | TRBD1 | TGTGCCAGCAGTTTGAACAGGGGCAATATTTATGTCGGGGAGCTGTTTTTT | CASSLNRGNIYVGELFF
TRBJ1-5 | TRBV19 | 15 | medium-sized | - | TGTGCCAGTAGTATAATTTGGGGGGGGTATCAGCCCCAGCATTTT | CASSIIWGGYQPQHF
TRBJ2-7 | TRBV27 | 13 | medium-sized | - | TGTGCCAGCAGTCTTCGTTACCCCTACGAGCAGTACTTC | CASSLRYPYEQYF
TRBJ1-4 | TRBV12-3/TRBV12-4 | 13 | medium-sized | - | TGTGCCAGCACCGTTGCCTCTAATGAAAAACTGTTTTTT | CASTVASNEKLFF
TRBJ2-1 | TRBV19 | 16 | medium-sized | TRBD2 | TGTGCCAGTAGTAGACTAGCGCAAAGCTCCTACAATGAGCAGTTCTTC | CASSRLAQSSYNEQFF